This T cell receptor beta chain comes out of a study of blood T cell repertoires in COVID-19. Study at large: COVID-19 samples, acute and convalescent, were from the United States, Italy and Spain.

Produced via immunoSEQ multiplex PCR; TCRdb's table is partial and in-frame only. The sample holds fewer than 15,000 clones, 70% to 90% seen once. J lost 3 bases, V lost 0 bases, and 16 bases had no gene match. CDR3 length: 20 residues. Germline-derived CDR1 and CDR2 are LGHNA and YSLEER. The material sequenced was peripheral blood. This receptor was obtained from a human donor in a cohort sampled during active COVID-19. J is TRBJ2-2 and V is TRBV4-3; 7 positions match TRBD1. The CDR3 is CASSQDHTGTVGWYTGELFF. The CDR3, as DNA: TGCGCCAGCAGCCAAGATCACACCGGGACAGTCGGATGGTACACCGGGGAGCTGTTTTTT.